This TCR beta chain was profiled in a study of monozygotic twins with inflammatory bowel disease. Findings and limits, study-wide: Support for any single strong IBD-associated signal or clonotype was not found.

TCRdb reworked the 5' RACE reads into one entry per CDR3 protein, no DNA. The sample features around 380,000 distinct CDR3 sequences, with approximately 2.3% in its top ten. Note on this clonotype: Its antigen is not known.

The length of the CDR3 is 13 residues. Germline CDR1 is MDHEN and CDR2 is SYDVKM. The sequencing sample was made of blood. The V and J genes are TRBV28 and TRBJ2-7; TCRdb indicates TRBD1, and absent DNA this call remains unverified. This clonotype was sampled from a human donor with ulcerative colitis or Crohn's disease, or a healthy co-twin of an affected twin (not recorded which). CDR3 amino acids: CASRQGVDYEQYF.